Below are 21 T cell receptor beta chains sequenced from a single sample in a study of CD8+ T cells in alopecia areata. Reverse transcription of extracted RNA yielded cDNA, which provided the sequencing template. Profiled with immunoSEQ multiplex PCR; TCRdb holds only in-frame clones, not every one. The profile shows around 82,000 clones, just over 50% of them singletons. The sequenced material came from NKG2D-high CD8+ T cells sorted from blood. Receptors originate from a human donor with alopecia areata.

For the CDR3, the DNA is TGTGCCAGCAGCCCCCTGGGGGTCGAGCAGTACTTC. This sequence encodes CASSPLGVEQYF. This sequence joins TRBV11-2 and TRBJ2-7; either TRBD1 or TRBD2 may supply D (5 bases each). This CDR3 has 12 residues. CDR1 is SGHAT and CDR2 is FQNNGV in the germline V gene. With 5 bases removed from V and 6 bases from J, the gap between germline ends came to 11 bases.

This chain uses TRBV18 with TRBJ2-5, with a possible D match to TRBD1 (5 bases). Between the trimmed V and J ends, which lost 0 bases and 1 base, there was a span of 9 bases. Germline V gene data show CDR1 as KGHSH and CDR2 as LQKENI. There are 15 residues in the CDR3. This chain's CDR3 is CASSPPTDSQETQYF. The CDR3 bases are TGTGCCAGCTCACCACCGACCGACAGCCAAGAGACCCAGTACTTC.

The table lists this clone with a count of one. This rearrangement joins TRBV7-6 to TRBJ2-1, with 7 positions matching TRBD1. Germline CDR1 is SGHVS and CDR2 is FNYEAQ. The CDR3 is 14 residues long. V trimming: 4 bases; J trimming: 7 bases; junction bases outside the gene matches: 7. The CDR3 region has the DNA TGTGCCAGCAGCTCTGGGGACAGATATAATGAGCAGTTCTTC. Residues: CASSSGDRYNEQFF.

This chain joins TRBV29-1 and TRBJ1-2; D is undetermined. Trimming pared 2 bases from V and 8 bases from J, leaving 18 bases between. From germline, CDR1 is SQVTM and CDR2 ANQGSEA. CDR3 length: 14 amino acids. The CDR3 here is CSVEIAPIEGGYTF. CDR3 nucleotides: TGCAGCGTTGAAATCGCCCCGATCGAGGGCGGCTACACCTTC.

This clone came up a few times. The J gene is TRBJ2-1, the V gene TRBV5-1; the D is unclear. The V gene lost 7 bases and the J gene lost 3 bases, with 20 bases spanning the gap. The CDR3 runs to 16 residues. Germline CDR1 is SGHRS and CDR2 is YFSETQ. The CDR3 region has the DNA TGCGCCAGCTCAACCCTAGGATCTTTGGGCTACAATGAGCAGTTCTTC. It specifies CASSTLGSLGYNEQFF.

This sequence joins TRBV2 and TRBJ1-4; D unresolved. The CDR3 loop spans 14 amino acids. The germline CDR1 and CDR2 sequences are SNHLY and FYNNEI. Trimming took 11 bases from V and 3 from J, leaving 16 bases between them. The CDR3 sequence: CASDAGMANEKLFF. In DNA, the CDR3 is TGTGCCTCAGACGCTGGGATGGCTAATGAAAAACTGTTTTTT. The variable domain in full, completed from reference TRBV2 and TRBJ1-4, reads EPEVTQTPSHQVTQMGQEVILRCVPISNHLYFYWYRQILGQKVEFLVSFYNNEISEKSEIFDDQFSVERPDGSNFTLKIRSTKLEDSAMYFCASDAGMANEKLFFGSGTQLSVL.

The genes are TRBV7-9 and TRBJ2-7; no firm D call. This CDR3 has 13 amino acids. In germline, CDR1 is SEHNR, CDR2 FQNEAQ (reference sequence). V gave up 1 base and J gave up 6 bases, with 10 bases separating them. CDR3 loop: CASSLDSTGEQYF. For the CDR3, the DNA is TGTGCCAGCAGCTTAGATTCCACTGGCGAGCAGTACTTC.

The rearrangement joins TRBV13 to TRBJ2-1, with D tentatively TRBD1 (6 bases). Trimming cost V 5 bases and J 7 bases, with 18 bases left between them. CDR1 and CDR2 (germline): PRHDT, FYEKMQ (reference sequence). This CDR3 has 15 residues. CDR3 sequence (DNA): TGTGCCAGCAGCAAGCCCGGGACCACAGGGAATGAGCAGTTCTTC. This translates into CASSKPGTTGNEQFF.

The DNA of the CDR3 is TGTGCCAGCAGCGAGGGGTCCGAGGGTGAAAAACTGTTTTTT. Translation: CASSEGSEGEKLFF. The V gene is TRBV13, the J gene TRBJ1-4; weak D call: TRBD1 (5 bases). The germline CDR1 and CDR2 sequences are PRHDT and FYEKMQ (reference sequence). V lost 5 bases to trimming and J lost 7 bases, with 14 bases between them. There are 14 residues in the CDR3.

J is TRBJ2-6 and V is TRBV29-1, with 9 bases matching TRBD2. V lost 4 bases to trimming and J lost 0 bases; unmatched junction nucleotides: 10. Germline CDR1 and CDR2: SQVTM and ANQGSEA. CDR3 length equals 18 residues. The CDR3 here is CSVGGMTSGTSGANVLTF. CDR3 coding DNA: TGCAGCGTTGGGGGAATGACTAGCGGAACCTCTGGGGCCAACGTCCTGACTTTC.

The gene calls are TRBV18 and TRBJ2-1, with D hard to call. The V end was cut by 6 bases, the J end by 4 bases, with 7 bases between. The germline CDR1 and CDR2 sequences are KGHSH and LQKENI. The CDR3 runs 12 residues. CDR3 sequence reads: CASSLGYNEQFF. In DNA form, the CDR3 reads TGTGCCAGCTCCCTAGGGTACAATGAGCAGTTCTTC.

The chain recombines TRBV7-9 with TRBJ2-3; D is unresolved. Germline CDR1 reads SEHNR; CDR2 reads FQNEAQ (reference sequence). The CDR3 spans 14 residues. The ends were cut back, 5 bases at V and 1 base at J, with 10 bases in the middle. The CDR3 region is CASSTSTGTDTQYF. The CDR3 nucleotides are TGTGCCAGCAGCACAAGTACGGGCACAGATACGCAGTATTTT. Variable domain in full (rest from reference TRBV7-9 and TRBJ2-3): DTGVSQNPRHKITKRGQNVTFRCDPISEHNRLYWYRQTLGQGPEFLTYFQNEAQLEKSRLLSDRFSAERPKGSFSTLEIQRTEQGDSAMYLCASSTSTGTDTQYFGPGTRLTVL.

This clone was found once. This chain links TRBV25-1 with TRBJ2-2; TRBD2 might be the D (5 bases). This CDR3 has 12 amino acids. Germline assignment: CDR1 MGHDK and CDR2 SYGVNS. CDR3 in DNA: TGTGCAGGGAGAGCTAACACCGGGGAGCTGTTTTTT. Its protein product is CAGRANTGELFF. Looking up the rest from reference TRBV25-1 and TRBJ2-2 gives the full variable domain: EADIYQTPRYLVIGTGKKITLECSQTMGHDKMYWYQQDPGMELHLIHYSYGVNSTEKGDLSSESTVSRIRTEHFPLTLESARPSHTSQYLCAGRANTGELFFGEGSRLTVL.

The chain couples TRBV29-1 to TRBJ1-1; tentative D call: TRBD1 (5 bases). Trimming removed 6 bases from V and 4 bases from J, with 12 bases in between. The CDR3 contains 12 residues. Germline CDR1 is SQVTM and CDR2 is ANQGSEA. This CDR3 reads CSVPGGGTEAFF. CDR3 in DNA: TGCAGCGTGCCGGGGGGAGGCACTGAAGCTTTCTTT.

In DNA form, the CDR3 reads TGTGCCAGCAGCCCGACTCCCTATGGCTACACCTTC. This encodes CASSPTPYGYTF. This rearrangement joins TRBV14 to TRBJ1-2; D is ambiguous. Germline V lookup: CDR1 SGHDN, CDR2 FVKESK. The CDR3 length is 12 residues. Between the trimmed V and J ends, which lost 4 bases and 4 bases, there was a span of 7 bases.

This clone was seen more than once but under ten times. The V and J genes are TRBV2 and TRBJ1-2, with TRBD1 as a possible D gene (5 bases). This CDR3 is 11 amino acids long. Trimming cost V 11 bases and J 8 bases, with 15 bases left between them. Germline CDR1 SNHLY, CDR2 FYNNEI. CDR3 region: CASSGTRGYTF. CDR3 DNA sequence: TGTGCCTCCTCTGGGACGAGAGGCTACACCTTC.

The chain employs TRBV4-1 and TRBJ2-3; 7 positions agree with TRBD1. V shed 6 bases, J shed 0 bases, and the junction held 9 bases outside the gene matches. Germline V gene sequence: CDR1 MGHRA, CDR2 YSYEKL. The CDR3 sequence is 16 residues long. The CDR3 loop reads CASSGPGTDSTDTQYF. Written as DNA, the CDR3 is TGCGCCAGCAGTGGTCCCGGGACAGATAGCACAGATACGCAGTATTTT.

In this sample, this clone turned up a few times. This chain connects TRBV29-1 to TRBJ2-7; no reliable D call. CDR1 SQVTM and CDR2 ANQGSEA come from the germline V gene. This CDR3 spans 11 amino acids. V lost 6 bases and J lost 9, with 15 bases in between. CDR3 amino acids: CSVEWNSGQYF. The CDR3 DNA is TGCAGCGTCGAGTGGAATTCAGGGCAGTACTTC.

The chain employs TRBV27 and TRBJ1-2; no clear D. The CDR3 consists of 12 residues. The germline gives CDR1 MNHEY, CDR2 SMNVEV (reference sequence). V lost 5 bases and J lost 0, with 4 bases in between. The CDR3 bases are TGTGCCAGCAGTCCCACTAACTATGGCTACACCTTC. Its protein is CASSPTNYGYTF.

This clone is a singleton in its sample. This sequence joins TRBV4-1 and TRBJ2-5, with 11 bases identical to TRBD1. This CDR3 is built from 15 residues. Germline V CDR1 and CDR2: MGHRA, YSYEKL. With 2 bases clipped from V and 5 bases from J, the junction kept 4 bases outside the gene matches. DNA for the CDR3: TGCGCCAGCAGCCAACCGGACAGGGGGCCGGAGACCCAGTACTTC. Its translation: CASSQPDRGPETQYF.

Comments on this clone: This sample also contains other DNA sequences that code for the same CDR3. The CDR3 DNA sequence: TGTGCCAGCAGCCCGGGGGCAGATACGCAGTATTTT. It is translated as CASSPGADTQYF. The V and J genes are TRBV7-2 and TRBJ2-3, with D possibly TRBD2 on 6 matching bases. There are 12 residues in the CDR3. V was shortened by 5 bases and J by 4 bases, with 7 bases between the two germline ends. The germline gives CDR1 SGHTA, CDR2 FQGNSA. The full variable domain, in which reference TRBV7-2 and TRBJ2-3 provide the parts outside the CDR3, is GAGVSQSPSNKVTEKGKDVELRCDPISGHTALYWYRQSLGQGLEFLIYFQGNSAPDKSGLPSDRFSAERTGGSVSTLTIQRTQQEDSAVYLCASSPGADTQYFGPGTRLTVL.